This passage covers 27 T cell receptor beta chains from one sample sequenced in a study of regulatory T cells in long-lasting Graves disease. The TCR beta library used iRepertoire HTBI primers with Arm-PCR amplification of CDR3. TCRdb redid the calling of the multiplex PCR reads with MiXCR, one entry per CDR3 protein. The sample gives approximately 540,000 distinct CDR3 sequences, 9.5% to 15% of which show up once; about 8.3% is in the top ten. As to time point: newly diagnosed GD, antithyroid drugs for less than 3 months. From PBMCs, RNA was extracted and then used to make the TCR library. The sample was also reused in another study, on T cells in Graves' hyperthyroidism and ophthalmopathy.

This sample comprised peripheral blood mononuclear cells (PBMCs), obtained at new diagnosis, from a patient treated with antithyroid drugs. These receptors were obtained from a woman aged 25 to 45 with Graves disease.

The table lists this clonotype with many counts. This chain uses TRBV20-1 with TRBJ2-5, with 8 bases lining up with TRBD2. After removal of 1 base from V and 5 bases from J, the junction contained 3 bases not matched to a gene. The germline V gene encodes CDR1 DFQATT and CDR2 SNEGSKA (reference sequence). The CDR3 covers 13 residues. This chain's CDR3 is CSARGSGGETQYF. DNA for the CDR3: TGCAGTGCTAGAGGTTCGGGGGGGGAGACCCAGTACTTC.

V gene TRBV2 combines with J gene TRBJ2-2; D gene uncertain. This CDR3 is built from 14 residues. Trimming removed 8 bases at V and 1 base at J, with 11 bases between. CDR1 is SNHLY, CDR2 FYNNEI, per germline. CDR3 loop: CASCKTGNTGELFF. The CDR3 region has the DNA TGTGCCAGCTGTAAGACTGGGAACACCGGGGAGCTGTTTTTT.

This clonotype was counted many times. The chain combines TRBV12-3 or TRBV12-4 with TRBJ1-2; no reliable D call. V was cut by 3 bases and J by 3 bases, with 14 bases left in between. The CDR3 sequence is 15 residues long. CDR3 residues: CASSFGGPSYYGYTF. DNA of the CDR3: TGTGCCAGCAGTTTCGGTGGACCGAGCTACTATGGCTACACCTTC.

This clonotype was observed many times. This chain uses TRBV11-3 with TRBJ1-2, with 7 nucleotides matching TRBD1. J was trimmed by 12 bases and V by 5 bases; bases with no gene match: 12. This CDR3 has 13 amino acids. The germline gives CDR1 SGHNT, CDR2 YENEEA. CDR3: CASSDPGQTVNTF. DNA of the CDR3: TGTGCCAGCAGCGATCCGGGACAGACCGTTAACACCTTC.

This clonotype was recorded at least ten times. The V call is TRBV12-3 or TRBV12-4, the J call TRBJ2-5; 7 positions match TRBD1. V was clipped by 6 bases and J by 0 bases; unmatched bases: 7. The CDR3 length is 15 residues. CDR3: CASRPRGQYQETQYF. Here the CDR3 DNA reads TGTGCCAGCAGGCCCCGGGGACAGTACCAAGAGACCCAGTACTTC.

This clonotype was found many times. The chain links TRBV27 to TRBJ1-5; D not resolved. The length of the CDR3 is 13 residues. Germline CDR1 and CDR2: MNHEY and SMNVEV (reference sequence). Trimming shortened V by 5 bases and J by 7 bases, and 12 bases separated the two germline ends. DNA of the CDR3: TGTGCCAGCAGTCTAACATTTACCCAGCCCCAGCATTTT. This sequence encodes CASSLTFTQPQHF.

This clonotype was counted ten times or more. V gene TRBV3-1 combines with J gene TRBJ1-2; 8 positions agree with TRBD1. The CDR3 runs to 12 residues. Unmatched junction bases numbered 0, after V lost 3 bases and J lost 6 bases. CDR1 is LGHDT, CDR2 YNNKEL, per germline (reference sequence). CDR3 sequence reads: CASSQTGDGYTF. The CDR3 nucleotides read TGTGCCAGCAGCCAGACAGGGGATGGCTACACCTTC. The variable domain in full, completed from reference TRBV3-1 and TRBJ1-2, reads DTAVSQTPKYLVTQMGNDKSIKCEQNLGHDTMYWYKQDSKKFLKIMFSYNNKELIINETVPNRFSPKSPDKAHLNLHINSLELGDSAVYFCASSQTGDGYTFGSGTRLTVV.

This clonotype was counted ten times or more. As DNA, the CDR3 is TGTGCCAGCAGTTACTCGAGAGGTGAGCAGTTCTTC. It is translated as CASSYSRGEQFF. This chain links TRBV6-2 or TRBV6-3 with TRBJ2-1; no definite D call. Germline V gives CDR1 MNHEY, CDR2 SVGEGT. Trimming stripped 0 bases from V and 9 bases from J, with 6 bases between. CDR3 length: 12 amino acids.

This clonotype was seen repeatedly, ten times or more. The CDR3 here is CSARAQTLGGKSEQYF. The CDR3 DNA reads TGCAGTGCTAGAGCCCAAACCCTGGGGGGGAAGAGCGAGCAGTACTTC. The chain is built from TRBV20-1 and TRBJ2-7, with 7 bases fitting TRBD2. The germline V gene has CDR1 DFQATT and CDR2 SNEGSKA (reference sequence). The junction had 15 bases not matched to a gene; V was cut back by 1 base and J by 6 bases. This CDR3 spans 16 amino acids.

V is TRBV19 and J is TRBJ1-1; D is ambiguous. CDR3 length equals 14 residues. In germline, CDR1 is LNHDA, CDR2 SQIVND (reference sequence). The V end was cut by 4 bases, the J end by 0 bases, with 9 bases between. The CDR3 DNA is TGTGCCAGTAGTACACAGTTCATGAACACTGAAGCTTTCTTT. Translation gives CASSTQFMNTEAFF.

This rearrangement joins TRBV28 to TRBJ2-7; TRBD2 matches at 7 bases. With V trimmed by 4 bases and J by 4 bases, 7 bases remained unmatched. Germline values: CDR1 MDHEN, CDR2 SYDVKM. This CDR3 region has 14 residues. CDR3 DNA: TGTGCCAGCAGTTCCCCAGCGGGGTTATACGAGCAGTACTTC. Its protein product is CASSSPAGLYEQYF.

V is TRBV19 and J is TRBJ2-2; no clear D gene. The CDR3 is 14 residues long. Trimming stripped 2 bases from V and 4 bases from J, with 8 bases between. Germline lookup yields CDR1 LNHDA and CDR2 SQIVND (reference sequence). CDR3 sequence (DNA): TGTGCCAGTAGTATATATTCCCCCACCGGGGAGCTGTTTTTT. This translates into CASSIYSPTGELFF. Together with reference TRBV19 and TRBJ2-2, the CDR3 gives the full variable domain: DGGITQSPKYLFRKEGQNVTLSCEQNLNHDAMYWYRQDPGQGLRLIYYSQIVNDFQKGDIAEGYSVSREKKESFPLTVTSAQKNPTAFYLCASSIYSPTGELFFGEGSRLTVL.

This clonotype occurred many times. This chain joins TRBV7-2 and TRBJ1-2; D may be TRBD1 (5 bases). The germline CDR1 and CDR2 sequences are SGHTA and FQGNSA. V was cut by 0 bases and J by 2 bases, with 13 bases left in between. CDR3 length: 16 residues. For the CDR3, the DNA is TGTGCCAGCAGCTTAGCATCGACAGACGCCAACTATGGCTACACCTTC. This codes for CASSLASTDANYGYTF.

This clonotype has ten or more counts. CDR3 amino acids: CASNRRGVAFF. In DNA form, the CDR3 reads TGTGCCAGCAACCGAAGGGGCGTAGCTTTCTTT. The chain recombines TRBV7-9 with TRBJ1-1; TRBD1 is a possible D gene (5 bases). Germline CDR1 SEHNR, CDR2 FQNEAQ (reference sequence). This CDR3 is 11 amino acids long. Trimming removed 7 bases from V and 10 bases from J, with 13 bases in between. Supplemented by reference TRBV7-9 and TRBJ1-1, the full variable domain reads DTGVSQNPRHKITKRGQNVTFRCDPISEHNRLYWYRQTLGQGPEFLTYFQNEAQLEKSRLLSDRFSAERPKGSFSTLEIQRTEQGDSAMYLCASNRRGVAFFGQGTRLTVV.

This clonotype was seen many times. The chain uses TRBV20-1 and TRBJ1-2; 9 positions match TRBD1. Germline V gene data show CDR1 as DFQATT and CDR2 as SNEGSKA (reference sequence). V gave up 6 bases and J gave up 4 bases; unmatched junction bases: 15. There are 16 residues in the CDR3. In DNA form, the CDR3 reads TGCAGTGCATCAACCAAGGGGACAGGGATAGGCTATGGCTACACCTTC. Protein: CSASTKGTGIGYGYTF.

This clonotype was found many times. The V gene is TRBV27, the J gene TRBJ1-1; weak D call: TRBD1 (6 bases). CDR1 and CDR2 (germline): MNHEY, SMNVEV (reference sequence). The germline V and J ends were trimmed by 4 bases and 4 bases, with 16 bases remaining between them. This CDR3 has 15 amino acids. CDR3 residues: CASSYRGGAGTEAFF. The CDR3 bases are TGTGCCAGCAGTTACAGAGGGGGGGCCGGCACTGAAGCTTTCTTT.

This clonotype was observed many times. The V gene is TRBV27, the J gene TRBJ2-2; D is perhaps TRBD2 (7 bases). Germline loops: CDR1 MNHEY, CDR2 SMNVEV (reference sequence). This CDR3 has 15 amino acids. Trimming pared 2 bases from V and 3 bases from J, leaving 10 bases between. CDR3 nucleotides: TGTGCCAGCAGTTTACTAGGGGGGGACACCGGGGAGCTGTTTTTT. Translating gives CASSLLGGDTGELFF.

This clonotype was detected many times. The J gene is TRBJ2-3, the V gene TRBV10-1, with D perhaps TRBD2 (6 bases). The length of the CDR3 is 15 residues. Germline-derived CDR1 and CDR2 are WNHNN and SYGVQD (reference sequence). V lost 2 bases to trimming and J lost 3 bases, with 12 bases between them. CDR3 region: CASSEGWRGTDTQYF. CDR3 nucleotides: TGCGCCAGCAGTGAGGGGTGGCGGGGAACAGATACGCAGTATTTT.

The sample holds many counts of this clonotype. CDR3: CAISPGEDYGYTF. DNA of the CDR3: TGTGCCATCAGTCCAGGGGAGGACTATGGCTACACCTTC. The V and J genes are TRBV10-3 and TRBJ1-2; TRBD1 is a possible D gene (6 bases). This CDR3 spans 13 amino acids. V lost 5 bases to trimming and J lost 3 bases, with 10 bases between them. Germline lookup yields CDR1 ENHRY and CDR2 SYGVKD.

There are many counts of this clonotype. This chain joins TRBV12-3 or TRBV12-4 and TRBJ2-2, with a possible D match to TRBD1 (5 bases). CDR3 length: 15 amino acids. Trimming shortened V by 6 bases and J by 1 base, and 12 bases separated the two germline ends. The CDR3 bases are TGTGCCAGCAGCAAAAGAGGACAGAACACCGGGGAGCTGTTTTTT. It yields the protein CASSKRGQNTGELFF.

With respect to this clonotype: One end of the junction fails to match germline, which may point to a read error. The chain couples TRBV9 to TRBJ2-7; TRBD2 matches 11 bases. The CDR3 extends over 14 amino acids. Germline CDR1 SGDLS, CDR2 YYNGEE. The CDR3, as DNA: TGTTCCAGCAGCGTAGCGGGAGGGTCCTACGAGCAGTACTTC. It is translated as CSSSVAGGSYEQYF.

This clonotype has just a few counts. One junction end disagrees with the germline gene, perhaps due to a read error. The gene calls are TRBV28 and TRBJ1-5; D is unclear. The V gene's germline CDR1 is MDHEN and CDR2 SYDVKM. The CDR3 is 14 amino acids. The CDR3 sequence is CASSLGVRYQLQHF. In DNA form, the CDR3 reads TGTGCCAGCAGTTTGGGCGTCAGGTATCAGCTCCAGCATTTT.

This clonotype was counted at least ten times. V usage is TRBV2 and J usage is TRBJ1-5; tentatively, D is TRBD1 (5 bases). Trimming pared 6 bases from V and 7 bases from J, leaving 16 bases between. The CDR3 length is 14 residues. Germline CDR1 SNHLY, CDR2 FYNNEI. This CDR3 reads CASSLRDGGQPQHF. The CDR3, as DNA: TGTGCCAGCAGCCTACGGGACGGAGGACAGCCCCAGCATTTT.

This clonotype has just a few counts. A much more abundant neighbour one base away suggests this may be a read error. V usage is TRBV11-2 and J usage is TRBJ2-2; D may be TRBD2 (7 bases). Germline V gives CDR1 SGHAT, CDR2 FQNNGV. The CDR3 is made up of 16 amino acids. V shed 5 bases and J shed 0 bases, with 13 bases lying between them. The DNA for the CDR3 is TGTGCCAGCAGCCCGGGGGGCGGTTCGAACACCGGGGAGCTGTTTTTT. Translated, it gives CASSPGGGSNTGELFF.

CDR3 nucleotide sequence: TGCAGTGCTAGAGAAACCGGGACAGGTAAAGGGGCTTTCTTT. Protein sequence: CSARETGTGKGAFF. This chain uses TRBV20-1 with TRBJ1-1; TRBD1 matches at 8 bases. Looked up from germline, CDR1 is DFQATT and CDR2 is SNEGSKA (reference sequence). The CDR3 extends over 14 amino acids. With 0 bases clipped from V and 11 bases from J, the junction kept 11 bases outside the gene matches.

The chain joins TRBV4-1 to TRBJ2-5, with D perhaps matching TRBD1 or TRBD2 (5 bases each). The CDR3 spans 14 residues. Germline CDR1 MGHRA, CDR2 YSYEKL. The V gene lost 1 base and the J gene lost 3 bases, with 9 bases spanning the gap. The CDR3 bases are TGCGCCAGCAGCCAAGGGGGGATGGAAGAGACCCAGTACTTC. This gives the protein CASSQGGMEETQYF.

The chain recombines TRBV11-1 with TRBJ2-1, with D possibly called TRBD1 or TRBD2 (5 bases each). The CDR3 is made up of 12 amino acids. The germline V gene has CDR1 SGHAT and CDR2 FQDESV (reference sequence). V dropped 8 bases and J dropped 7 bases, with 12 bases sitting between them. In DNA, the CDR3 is TGTGCCAGCGAAAAATGGGGGAATGAGCAGTTCTTC. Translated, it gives CASEKWGNEQFF.